Sequencing of this T cell receptor beta chain was carried out in a study of blood T cell repertoires in COVID-19. Source study methods: How many nucleated cells were present was estimated from reference gene primer amplification. TCRdb keeps only in-frame clones here, not all; method: immunoSEQ multiplex PCR. The DNA gave D and trimming, while V, J and clone size come from that table. The table includes roughly 190,000 clones, about 85% detected once. The receptor's source is a woman in her sixties or seventies with acute or convalescent COVID-19. Specimen: peripheral blood.

In DNA, the CDR3 is TGTGCCAGCAGCTTATTGGGACAGGGGGCTCACGAGCAGTACTTC. This translates into CASSLLGQGAHEQYF. The chain uses TRBV7-9 and TRBJ2-7; 12 nucleotides align to TRBD1. This CDR3 is built from 15 residues. Per the germline V gene, CDR1 is SEHNR and CDR2 is FQNEAQ (reference sequence). J gave up 5 bases and V 2 bases, and 4 bases lay outside the gene matches.